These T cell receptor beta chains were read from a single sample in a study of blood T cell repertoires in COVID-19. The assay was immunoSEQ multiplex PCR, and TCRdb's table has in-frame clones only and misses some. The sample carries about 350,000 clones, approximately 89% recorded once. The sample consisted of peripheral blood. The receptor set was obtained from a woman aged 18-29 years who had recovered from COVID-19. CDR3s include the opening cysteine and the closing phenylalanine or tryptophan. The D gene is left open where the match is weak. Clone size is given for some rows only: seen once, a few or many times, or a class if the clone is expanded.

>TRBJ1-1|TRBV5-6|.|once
TGTGCCAGCAGCTCCCCTCGGACAGCAAAAGCTTTCTTT
CASSSPRTAKAFF
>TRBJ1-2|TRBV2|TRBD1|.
TGTGCCAGCAGTGGACTTGGACAGGGGGCGTCTGGCTACACCTTC
CASSGLGQGASGYTF
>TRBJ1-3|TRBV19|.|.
TGTGCCAGTAGTATTCGAGGGTCAACGGGAAACACCATATATTTT
CASSIRGSTGNTIYF
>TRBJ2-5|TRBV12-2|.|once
TGTGCAACCACGGGATACCAAGAGACCCAGTACTTC
CATTGYQETQYF
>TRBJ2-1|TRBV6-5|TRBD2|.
TGTGCCAGCAGCCCGACTAGCGCAACTGTCGCGCAGTTCTTC
CASSPTSATVAQFF
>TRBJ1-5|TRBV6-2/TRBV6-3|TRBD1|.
TGTGCCAGCAGTTACGCATCCGGGACAGGGACCTTAGGGCAGCCCCAGCATTTT
CASSYASGTGTLGQPQHF
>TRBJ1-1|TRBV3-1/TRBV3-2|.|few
TGTGCCAGCAGACTACGGACGGGTCGGGGGGACACTGAAGCTTTCTTT
CASRLRTGRGDTEAFF
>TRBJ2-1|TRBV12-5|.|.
TGTGCTAGTTCCGGGGCCTACAATGAGCAGTTCTTC
CASSGAYNEQFF
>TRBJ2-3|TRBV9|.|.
TGTGCCAGCTGGGTTACTGAAGGAGGGGACACAGATACGCAGTATTTT
CASWVTEGGDTDTQYF
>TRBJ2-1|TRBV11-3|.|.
TGTGCCAGCAGCTCAGGAGGGACGTACAATGAGCAGTTCTTC
CASSSGGTYNEQFF
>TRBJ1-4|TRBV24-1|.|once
TGTGCCACCAGTGAAACAGGGTTGTGGGGTAATGAAAAACTGTTTTTT
CATSETGLWGNEKLFF
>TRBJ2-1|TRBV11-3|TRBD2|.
TGTGCCAGCAGCTCCGATCTAGCGGGTGCCTACAATGAGCAGTTCTTC
CASSSDLAGAYNEQFF
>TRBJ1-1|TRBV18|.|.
TGTGCCAGCATACGAACGGGGAACACTGAAGCTTTCTTT
CASIRTGNTEAFF
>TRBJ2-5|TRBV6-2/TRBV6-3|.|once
TGTGCCAGCAGTTACGGGCAGGGGCATGCAGAGACCCAGTACTTC
CASSYGQGHAETQYF
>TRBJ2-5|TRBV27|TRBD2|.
TGTGCCAGCAGTTTGAGGGGCTTCAGGACTAGCGGGAGGAGACAAGAGACCCAGTACTTC
CASSLRGFRTSGRRQETQYF
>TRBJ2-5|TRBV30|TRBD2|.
TGTGCCTGGAGTGTTCCTAGCGGAGTTCAAGAGACCCAGTACTTC
CAWSVPSGVQETQYF
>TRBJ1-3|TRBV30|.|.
TGTGCCTGGAGGGAGTATCCTGGAAACACCATATATTTT
CAWREYPGNTIYF
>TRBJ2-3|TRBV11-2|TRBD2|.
TGTGCCAGCAGCTTAGATGGTCTAGCGGGAGTAGACACAGATACGCAGTATTTT
CASSLDGLAGVDTDTQYF
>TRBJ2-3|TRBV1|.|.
TGCACCAGCAGCCACGGGACTAGCGGGAGGGAGATAGATACGCAGTATTTT
CTSSHGTSGREIDTQYF
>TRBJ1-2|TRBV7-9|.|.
TGTGCCAGCAGTCGGGGGACTCAGGGCCTCTATGGCTACACCTTC
CASSRGTQGLYGYTF
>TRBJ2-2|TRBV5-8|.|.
TGTGCCAGCAGCTTGTGGCAGGGCGATAACGGGGAGCTGTTTTTT
CASSLWQGDNGELFF
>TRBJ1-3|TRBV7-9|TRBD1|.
TGTGCCAGCAGCTCAACGAGGGGGACAGGGGGTTCGGGAAACACCATATATTTT
CASSSTRGTGGSGNTIYF
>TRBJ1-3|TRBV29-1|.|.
TGCAGCGTTGAGGAGAGCTCTGGAAACACCATATATTTT
CSVEESSGNTIYF
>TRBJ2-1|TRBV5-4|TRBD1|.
TGTGCCAGCAGCTCGGCAGGACAGGGGTACTGGACTGGGTTCTTC
CASSSAGQGYWTGFF
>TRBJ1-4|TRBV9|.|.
TGTGCCAGCAGCGTAGGTCAGGGTAATGAAAAACTGTTTTTT
CASSVGQGNEKLFF
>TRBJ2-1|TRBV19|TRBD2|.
TGTGCCAGTGGGACTAGCGGGAGTCCCAATGAGCAGTTCTTC
CASGTSGSPNEQFF
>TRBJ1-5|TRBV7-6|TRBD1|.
TGTGCCAGCAGCCCCTACAGGGGGCCGTTAAATCAGCCCCAGCATTTT
CASSPYRGPLNQPQHF
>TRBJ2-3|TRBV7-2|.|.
TGTGCCAGCAGCATCCGCAGACAGTACACAGATACGCAGTATTTT
CASSIRRQYTDTQYF
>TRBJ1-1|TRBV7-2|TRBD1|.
TGTGCCAGCAGCTTAGTTCTAGGGACAGGGGATCGGGACACTGAAGCTTTCTTT
CASSLVLGTGDRDTEAFF
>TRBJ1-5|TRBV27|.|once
TGTGCCAGCAGCCTTCGTGAGTCTCAGCCCCAGCATTTT
CASSLRESQPQHF
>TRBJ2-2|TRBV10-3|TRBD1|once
TGTGCCATCAGCCCCACGACAGGGGCGAACACCGGGGAGCTGTTTTTT
CAISPTTGANTGELFF
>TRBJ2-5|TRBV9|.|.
TGTGCCAGCAGCGTAGACGCTAGCGAGGAGACCCAGTACTTC
CASSVDASEETQYF
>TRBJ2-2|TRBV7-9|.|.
TGTGCCAGCAGCCCATCACCGGCCAGAGGGAGCCGAACCGGGGAGCTGTTTTTT
CASSPSPARGSRTGELFF
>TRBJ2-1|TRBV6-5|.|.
TGTGCCAGCAGCAGACGACTAACCTATGAGCAGTTCTTC
CASSRRLTYEQFF
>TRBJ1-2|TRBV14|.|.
TGTGCCAGCAGCCAAGCGCAGGGGAGAGGCTACACCTTC
CASSQAQGRGYTF
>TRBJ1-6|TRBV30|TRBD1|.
TGTGCCTGGAGTGCGGAACGGGACAGGATCTATAATTCACCCCTCCACTTT
CAWSAERDRIYNSPLHF
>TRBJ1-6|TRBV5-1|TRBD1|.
TGCGCCAGCAGCCTTATGCCGGGACAGGGGAATTCACCCCTCCACTTT
CASSLMPGQGNSPLHF
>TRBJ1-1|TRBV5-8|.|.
TGTGCCAGCGTAGATCTCGCTAGATTCGAAGCTTTCTTT
CASVDLARFEAFF
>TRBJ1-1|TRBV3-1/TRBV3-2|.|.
TGTGCCAGCAGCTACCAGTCGAACACTGAAGCTTTCTTT
CASSYQSNTEAFF
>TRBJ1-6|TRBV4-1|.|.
TGCGCCAGCAGCCAAGATCCCAGGGGCGCCCCTTATTCACCCCTCCACTTT
CASSQDPRGAPYSPLHF
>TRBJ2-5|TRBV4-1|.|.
TGCGCCAGCAGCCGAAGGGGGAGCGTCGGCGCGGAGACCCAGTACTTC
CASSRRGSVGAETQYF
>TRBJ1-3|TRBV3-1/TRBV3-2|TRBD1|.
TGTGCCAGCAGCTTACTACAGGGGGCATCTGGAAACACCATATATTTT
CASSLLQGASGNTIYF
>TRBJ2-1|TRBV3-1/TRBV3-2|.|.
TGTGCCAGCAGCCACGTCAAGCGGGATGAGCAGTTCTTC
CASSHVKRDEQFF